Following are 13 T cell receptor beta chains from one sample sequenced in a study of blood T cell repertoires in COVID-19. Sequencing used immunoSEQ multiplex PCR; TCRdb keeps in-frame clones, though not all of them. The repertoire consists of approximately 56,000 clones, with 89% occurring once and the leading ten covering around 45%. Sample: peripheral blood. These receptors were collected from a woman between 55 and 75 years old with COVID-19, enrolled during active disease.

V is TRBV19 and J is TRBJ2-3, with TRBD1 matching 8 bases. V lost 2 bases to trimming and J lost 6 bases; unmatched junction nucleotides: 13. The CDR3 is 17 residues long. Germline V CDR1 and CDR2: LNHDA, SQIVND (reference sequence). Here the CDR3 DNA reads TGTGCCAGTAGTATACTCGGACAGGGCCCGATAAGGGATACGCAGTATTTT. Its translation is CASSILGQGPIRDTQYF.

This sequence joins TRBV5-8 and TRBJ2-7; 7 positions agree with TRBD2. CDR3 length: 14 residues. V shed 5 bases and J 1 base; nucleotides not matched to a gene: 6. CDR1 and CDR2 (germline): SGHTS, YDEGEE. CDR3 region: CASRSRRGSYEQYF. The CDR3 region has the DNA TGTGCCAGCAGATCCCGGCGGGGGTCCTACGAGCAGTACTTC.

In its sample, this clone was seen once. Written as DNA, the CDR3 is TGCAGTGCTAGTTCCCCGCGCAATTCGTACAATGAGCAGTTCTTC. Translated: CSASSPRNSYNEQFF. The chain combines TRBV20-1 with TRBJ2-1; D remains unclear. Germline values: CDR1 DFQATT, CDR2 SNEGSKA (reference sequence). V lost 3 bases and J lost 4, with 16 bases in between. The CDR3 sequence is 15 residues long.

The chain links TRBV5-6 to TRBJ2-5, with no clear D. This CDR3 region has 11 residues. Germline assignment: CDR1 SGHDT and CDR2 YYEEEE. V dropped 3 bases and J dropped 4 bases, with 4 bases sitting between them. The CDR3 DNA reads TGTGCCAGCAGCTCCCGAGAGACCCAGTACTTC. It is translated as CASSSRETQYF.

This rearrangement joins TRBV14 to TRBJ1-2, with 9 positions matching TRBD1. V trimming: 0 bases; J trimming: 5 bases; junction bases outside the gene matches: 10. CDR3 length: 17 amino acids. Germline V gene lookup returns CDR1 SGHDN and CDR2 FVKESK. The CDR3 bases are TGTGCCAGCAGCCAAGATCAAGGGACAGGGAGATGGTATGGCTACACCTTC. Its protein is CASSQDQGTGRWYGYTF.

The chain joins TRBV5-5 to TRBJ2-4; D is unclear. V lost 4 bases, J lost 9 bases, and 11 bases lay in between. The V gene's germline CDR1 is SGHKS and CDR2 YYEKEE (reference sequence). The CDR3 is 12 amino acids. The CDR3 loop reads CASSPWSAIQYF. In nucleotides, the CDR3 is TGTGCCAGCAGCCCCTGGAGCGCCATTCAGTACTTC.

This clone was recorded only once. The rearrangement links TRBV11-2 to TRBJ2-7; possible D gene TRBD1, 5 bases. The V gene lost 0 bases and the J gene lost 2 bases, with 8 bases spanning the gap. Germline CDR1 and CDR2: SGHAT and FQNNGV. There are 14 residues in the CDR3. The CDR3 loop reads CASSLDLGAYEQYF. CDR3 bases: TGTGCCAGCAGCTTAGATCTAGGGGCCTACGAGCAGTACTTC.

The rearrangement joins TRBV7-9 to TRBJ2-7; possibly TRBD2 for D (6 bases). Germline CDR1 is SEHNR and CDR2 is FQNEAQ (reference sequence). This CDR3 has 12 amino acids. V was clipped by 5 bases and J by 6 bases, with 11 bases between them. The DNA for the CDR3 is TGTGCCAGCAGCCCCGGGACTTCCGAGCAGTACTTC. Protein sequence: CASSPGTSEQYF.

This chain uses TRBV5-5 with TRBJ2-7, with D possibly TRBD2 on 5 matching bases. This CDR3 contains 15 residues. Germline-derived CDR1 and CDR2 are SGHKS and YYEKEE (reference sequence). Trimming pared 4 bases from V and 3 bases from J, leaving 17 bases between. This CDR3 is CASSLYEGIRYEQYF. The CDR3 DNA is TGTGCCAGCAGCCTGTATGAGGGAATTCGCTACGAGCAGTACTTC.

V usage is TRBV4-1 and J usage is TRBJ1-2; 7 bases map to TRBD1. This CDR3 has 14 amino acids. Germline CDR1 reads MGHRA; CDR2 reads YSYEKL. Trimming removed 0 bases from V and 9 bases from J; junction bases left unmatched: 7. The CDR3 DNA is TGCGCCAGCAGCCAAGAAGGGACAGTGTCGCGCTACACCTTC. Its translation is CASSQEGTVSRYTF.

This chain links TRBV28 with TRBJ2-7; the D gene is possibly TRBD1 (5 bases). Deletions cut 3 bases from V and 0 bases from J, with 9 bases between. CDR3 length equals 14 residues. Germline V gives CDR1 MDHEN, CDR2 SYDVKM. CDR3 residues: CASSLTASSYEQYF. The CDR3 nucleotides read TGTGCCAGCAGTTTGACAGCCAGCTCCTACGAGCAGTACTTC.

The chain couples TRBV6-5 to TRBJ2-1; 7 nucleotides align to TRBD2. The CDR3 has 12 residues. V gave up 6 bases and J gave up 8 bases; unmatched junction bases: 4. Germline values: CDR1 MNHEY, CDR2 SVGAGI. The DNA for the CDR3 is TGTGCCAGCAGGAAAACTAGCGATGAGCAGTTCTTC. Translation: CASRKTSDEQFF.

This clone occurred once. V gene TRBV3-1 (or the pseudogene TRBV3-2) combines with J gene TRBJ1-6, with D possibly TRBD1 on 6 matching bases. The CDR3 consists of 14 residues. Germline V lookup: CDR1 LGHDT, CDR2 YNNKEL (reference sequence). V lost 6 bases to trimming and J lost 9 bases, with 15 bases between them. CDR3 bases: TGTGCCAGCAGTCTAGGGGGGGCTGGTTCACCCCTCCACTTT. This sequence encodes CASSLGGAGSPLHF.